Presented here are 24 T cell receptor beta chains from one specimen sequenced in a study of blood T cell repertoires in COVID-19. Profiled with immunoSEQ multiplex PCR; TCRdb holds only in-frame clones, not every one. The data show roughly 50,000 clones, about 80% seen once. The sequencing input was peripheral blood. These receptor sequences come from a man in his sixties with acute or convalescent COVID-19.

The CDR3 region is CATSLSLGTSGRARNIQYF. The CDR3 bases are TGTGCCACCAGCCTTTCTTTAGGGACTAGCGGGAGGGCCAGGAACATTCAGTACTTC. The rearrangement links TRBV15 to TRBJ2-4; 16 nucleotides match TRBD2. The CDR3 extends over 19 amino acids. Germline CDR1 is LNHNV and CDR2 is YYDKDF (reference sequence). V shed 5 bases and J 7 bases; nucleotides not matched to a gene: 14. Full variable domain (rest looked up from reference TRBV15 and TRBJ2-4): DAMVIQNPRYQVTQFGKPVTLSCSQTLNHNVMYWYQQKSSQAPKLLFHYYDKDFNNEADTPDNFQSRRPNTSFCFLDIRSPGLGDTAMYLCATSLSLGTSGRARNIQYFGAGTRLSVL.

CDR3 coding DNA: TGTGCCTCTCAAACATCGGACAGGGGGAAAAACTATGGCTACACCTTC. Translated: CASQTSDRGKNYGYTF. The chain has TRBV28 and TRBJ1-2, with 10 bases lining up with TRBD1. From germline, CDR1 is MDHEN and CDR2 SYDVKM. V shed 11 bases, J shed 2 bases, and the junction held 14 bases outside the gene matches. This CDR3 contains 16 residues.

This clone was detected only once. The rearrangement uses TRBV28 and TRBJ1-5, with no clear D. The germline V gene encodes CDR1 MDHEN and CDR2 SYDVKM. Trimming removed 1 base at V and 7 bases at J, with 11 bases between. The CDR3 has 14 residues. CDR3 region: CASSLSGPGQPQHF. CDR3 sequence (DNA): TGTGCCAGCAGTTTATCCGGGCCGGGGCAGCCCCAGCATTTT.

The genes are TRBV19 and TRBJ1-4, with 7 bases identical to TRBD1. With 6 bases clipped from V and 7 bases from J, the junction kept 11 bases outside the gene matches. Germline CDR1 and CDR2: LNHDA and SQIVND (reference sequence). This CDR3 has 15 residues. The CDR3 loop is CASSPGTEKFEKLFF. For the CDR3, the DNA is TGTGCCAGTAGCCCAGGGACAGAAAAATTTGAAAAACTGTTTTTT.

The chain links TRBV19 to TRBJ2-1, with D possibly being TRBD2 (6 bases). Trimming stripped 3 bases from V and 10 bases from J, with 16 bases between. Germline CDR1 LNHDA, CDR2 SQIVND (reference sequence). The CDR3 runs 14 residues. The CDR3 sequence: CASSISAGRNEQFF. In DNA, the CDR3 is TGTGCCAGTAGTATTTCGGCGGGGAGGAACGAGCAGTTCTTC.

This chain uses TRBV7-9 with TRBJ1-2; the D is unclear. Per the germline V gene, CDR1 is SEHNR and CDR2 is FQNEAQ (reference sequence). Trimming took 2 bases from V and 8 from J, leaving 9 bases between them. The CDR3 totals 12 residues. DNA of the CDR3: TGTGCCAGCAGCTTAATTGTCCTCGGCTACACCTTC. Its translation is CASSLIVLGYTF.

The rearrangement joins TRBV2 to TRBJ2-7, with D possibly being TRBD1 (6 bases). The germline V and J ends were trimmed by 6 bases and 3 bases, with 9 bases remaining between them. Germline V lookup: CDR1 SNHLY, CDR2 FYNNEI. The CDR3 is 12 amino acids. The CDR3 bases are TGTGCCAGCAGCCCGACAGGCTACGAGCAGTACTTC. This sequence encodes CASSPTGYEQYF.

CDR3 sequence: CASSLGTGGAPGETQYF. The CDR3 DNA follows: TGTGCCAGCAGTCTCGGGACAGGGGGCGCCCCCGGGGAGACCCAGTACTTC. The chain carries TRBV27 and TRBJ2-5; TRBD1 aligns across 12 bases. There are 17 residues in the CDR3. V gave up 5 bases and J gave up 5 bases; unmatched junction bases: 12. Per germline, CDR1 MNHEY and CDR2 SMNVEV (reference sequence).

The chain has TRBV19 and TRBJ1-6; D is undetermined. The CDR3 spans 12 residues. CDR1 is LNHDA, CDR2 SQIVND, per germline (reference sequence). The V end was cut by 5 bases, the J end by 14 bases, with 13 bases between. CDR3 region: CASSGRGGTLHF. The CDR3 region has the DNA TGTGCCAGTAGTGGCCGGGGAGGAACCCTCCACTTT.

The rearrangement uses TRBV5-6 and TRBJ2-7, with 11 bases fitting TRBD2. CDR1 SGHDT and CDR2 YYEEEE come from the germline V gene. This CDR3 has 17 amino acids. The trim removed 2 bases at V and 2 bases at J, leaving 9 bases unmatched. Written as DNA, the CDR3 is TGTGCCAGCAGCTTTGTAGCGGGAGGGATCGGCGCCTACGAGCAGTACTTC. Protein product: CASSFVAGGIGAYEQYF.

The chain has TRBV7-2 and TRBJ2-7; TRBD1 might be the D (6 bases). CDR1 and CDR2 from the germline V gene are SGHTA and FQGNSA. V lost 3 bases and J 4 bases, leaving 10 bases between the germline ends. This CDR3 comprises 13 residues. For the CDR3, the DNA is TGTGCCAGCAGCTTGGTGGGGGCGTACGAGCAGTACTTC. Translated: CASSLVGAYEQYF. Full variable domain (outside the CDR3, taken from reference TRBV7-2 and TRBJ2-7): GAGVSQSPSNKVTEKGKDVELRCDPISGHTALYWYRQSLGQGLEFLIYFQGNSAPDKSGLPSDRFSAERTGGSVSTLTIQRTQQEDSAVYLCASSLVGAYEQYFGPGTRLTVT.

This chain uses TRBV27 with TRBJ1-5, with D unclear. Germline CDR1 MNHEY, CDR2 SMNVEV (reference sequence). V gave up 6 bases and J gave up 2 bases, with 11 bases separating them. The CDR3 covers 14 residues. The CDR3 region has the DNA TGTGCCAGCAGCCCGGTTTTAGGCAATCAGCCCCAGCATTTT. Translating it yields CASSPVLGNQPQHF.

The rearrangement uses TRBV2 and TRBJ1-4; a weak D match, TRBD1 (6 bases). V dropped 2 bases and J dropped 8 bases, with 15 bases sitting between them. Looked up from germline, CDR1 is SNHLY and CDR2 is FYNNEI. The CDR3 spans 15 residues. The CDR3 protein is CASSELRGREEKLFF. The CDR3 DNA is TGTGCCAGCAGTGAACTCAGGGGTAGGGAGGAAAAACTGTTTTTT.

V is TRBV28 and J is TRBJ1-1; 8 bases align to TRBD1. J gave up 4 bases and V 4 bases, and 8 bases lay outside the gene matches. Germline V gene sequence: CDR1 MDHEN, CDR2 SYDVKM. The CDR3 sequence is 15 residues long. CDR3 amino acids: CASSSRGQGGTEAFF. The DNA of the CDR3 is TGTGCCAGCAGTTCCCGTGGACAGGGAGGCACTGAAGCTTTCTTT.

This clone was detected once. The DNA of the CDR3 is TGTGCCTGCTGGTGGGGGCGATCCAGCACCGGGGAGCTGTTTTTT. This encodes CACWWGRSSTGELFF. The chain combines TRBV30 with TRBJ2-2, with D tentatively TRBD1 (6 bases). Per germline, CDR1 GTSNPN and CDR2 SVGIG (reference sequence). The CDR3 is made up of 15 amino acids. The V and J ends lost 6 bases and 4 bases respectively, with 18 bases between them.

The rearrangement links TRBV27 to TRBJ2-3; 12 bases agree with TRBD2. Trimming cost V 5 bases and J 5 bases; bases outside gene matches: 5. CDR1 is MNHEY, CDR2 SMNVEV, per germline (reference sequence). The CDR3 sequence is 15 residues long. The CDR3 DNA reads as TGTGCCAGCAGTCCTAGCGGGAGGGGGGTAGATACGCAGTATTTT. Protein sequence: CASSPSGRGVDTQYF.

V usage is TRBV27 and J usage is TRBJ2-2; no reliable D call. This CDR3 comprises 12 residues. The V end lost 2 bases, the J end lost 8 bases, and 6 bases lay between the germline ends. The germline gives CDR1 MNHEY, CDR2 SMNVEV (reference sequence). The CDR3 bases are TGTGCCAGCAGTTTAGTCGTGGGGGAGCTGTTTTTT. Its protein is CASSLVVGELFF.

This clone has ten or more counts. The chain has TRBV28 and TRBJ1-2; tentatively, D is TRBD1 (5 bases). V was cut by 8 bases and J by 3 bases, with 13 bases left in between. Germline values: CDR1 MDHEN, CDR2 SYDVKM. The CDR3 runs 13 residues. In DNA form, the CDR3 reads TGTGCCAGCTCTGGGCAGGGTTACTATGGCTACACCTTC. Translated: CASSGQGYYGYTF.

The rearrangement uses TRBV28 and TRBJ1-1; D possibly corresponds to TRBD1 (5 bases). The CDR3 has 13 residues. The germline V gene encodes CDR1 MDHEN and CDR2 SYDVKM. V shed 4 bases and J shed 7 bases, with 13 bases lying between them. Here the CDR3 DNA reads TGTGCCAGCAGTTCGAATGCAGGGTTTGAAGCTTTCTTT. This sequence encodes CASSSNAGFEAFF. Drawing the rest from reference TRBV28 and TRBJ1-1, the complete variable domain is DVKVTQSSRYLVKRTGEKVFLECVQDMDHENMFWYRQDPGLGLRLIYFSYDVKMKEKGDIPEGYSVSREKKERFSLILESASTNQTSMYLCASSSNAGFEAFFGQGTRLTVV.

The CDR3 sequence is CASSMTVAQETQYF. In DNA, the CDR3 is TGTGCCAGCAGCATGACAGTGGCGCAAGAGACCCAGTACTTC. The rearrangement links TRBV27 to TRBJ2-5; a weak D match, TRBD1 (5 bases). V was pared by 6 bases and J by 2 bases, with 13 bases between. The CDR3 extends over 14 amino acids. The germline V gene has CDR1 MNHEY and CDR2 SMNVEV (reference sequence).

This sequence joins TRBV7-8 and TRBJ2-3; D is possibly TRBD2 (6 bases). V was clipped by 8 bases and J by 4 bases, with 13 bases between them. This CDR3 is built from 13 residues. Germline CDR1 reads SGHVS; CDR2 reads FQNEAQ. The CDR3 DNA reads TGTGCCAGCTCCTGGCGGGGAGCAGATACGCAGTATTTT. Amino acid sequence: CASSWRGADTQYF.

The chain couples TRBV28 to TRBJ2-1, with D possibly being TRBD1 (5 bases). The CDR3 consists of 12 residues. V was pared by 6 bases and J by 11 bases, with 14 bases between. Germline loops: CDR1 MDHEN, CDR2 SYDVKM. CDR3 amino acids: CASSNRRIKQFF. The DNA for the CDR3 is TGTGCCAGCAGCAACAGGAGAATTAAGCAGTTCTTC.

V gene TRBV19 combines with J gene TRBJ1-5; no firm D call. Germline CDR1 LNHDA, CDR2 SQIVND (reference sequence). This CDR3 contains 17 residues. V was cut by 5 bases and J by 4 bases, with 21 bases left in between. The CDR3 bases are TGTGCCAGTAGTCCCCGAGAACGTGCCCGAGTTAATCAGCCCCAGCATTTT. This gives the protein CASSPRERARVNQPQHF.

CDR3 residues: CASSSWGGGTSYEQYF. The CDR3 DNA follows: TGTGCCAGCAGCTCATGGGGGGGAGGGACCTCCTACGAGCAGTACTTC. This chain links TRBV11-2 with TRBJ2-7, with TRBD2 identical over 7 bases. Looked up from germline, CDR1 is SGHAT and CDR2 is FQNNGV. J gave up 0 bases and V 4 bases, and 9 bases lay outside the gene matches. The CDR3 contains 16 residues.